The clone carrying this T cell receptor (beta chain) was recorded many times. This sample was taken from a study of low-dose radiotherapy and immunotherapy resistance in tumors. About the study: Per fraction, Cohort 1 was given 0.5 Gy every 2 weeks, for a total of 6.5 Gy. Patients received 300 mg of oral aspirin each day across four cycles, commencing on cycle 1 day 1.

Germline-derived CDR1 and CDR2 are SNHLY and FYNNEI. Trimming stripped 8 bases from V and 0 bases from J, with 17 bases between. This CDR3 comprises 16 residues. Indicated time point: before trial treatment. The study gave donors nivolumab, ipilimumab, aspirin, low-dose cyclophosphamide and low-dose radiotherapy. Both TCRalpha and TCRbeta chains were reverse transcribed with V-gene-specific primers. TCR amplification involved roughly 21 PCR cycles with a constant-region primer and V-primer adapter. TCRdb reprocessed the reads with MiXCR, giving one entry per CDR3 protein. The table records 65,000 to 95,000 distinct CDR3 sequences, about 19% of them present only once.

The sequencing used PBMCs, collected before treatment. The clonotype originates from a male donor with prostate cancer. The chain carries TRBV2 and TRBJ2-1; D not certain. The CDR3, as DNA: TGTGCCAGCGGTTTCCCCAGCGTCGGCTCCTACAATGAGCAGTTCTTC. Translated, it gives CASGFPSVGSYNEQFF.